Shown below are 8 T cell receptor beta chains from a single sample sequenced in a study of cytomegalovirus exposure and HLA in healthy donors. The primer mix had 60 Vbeta and 13 Jbeta primers. Here immunoSEQ multiplex PCR was the method, and the copy in TCRdb shows in-frame clones only, minus some. The sample lists about 140,000 clones; just under 85% were seen once. Material: PBMCs. The receptors were gathered from a middle-aged woman in good health and CMV-seronegative.

The chain joins TRBV4-2 to TRBJ1-4, with 8 positions matching TRBD1. J was trimmed by 7 bases and V by 3 bases; bases with no gene match: 4. CDR3 length equals 14 residues. Germline V gene sequence: CDR1 LGHNA, CDR2 YNFKEQ. Written as DNA, the CDR3 is TGTGCCAGCAGCCAGGACAGGGACCTTGAAAAACTGTTTTTT. It translates to CASSQDRDLEKLFF.

CDR3 coding DNA: TGTGCCAGCAGCTTCGGACACCTTAGCTACGAGCAGTACTTC. Translation gives CASSFGHLSYEQYF. This chain joins TRBV7-9 and TRBJ2-7; tentatively, D is TRBD1 (5 bases). There are 14 residues in the CDR3. Germline CDR1 SEHNR, CDR2 FQNEAQ (reference sequence). The ends were cut back, 3 bases at V and 3 bases at J, with 12 bases in the middle.

This sequence joins TRBV5-6 and TRBJ2-1, with D uncertain. V lost 7 bases and J 4 bases, leaving 6 bases between the germline ends. From germline, CDR1 is SGHDT and CDR2 YYEEEE. The CDR3 covers 11 residues. CDR3 DNA: TGTGCCAGCGAACTATACAATGAGCAGTTCTTC. It encodes CASELYNEQFF.

V is TRBV2 and J is TRBJ2-3, with D perhaps TRBD2 (6 bases). The CDR3 is 15 residues long. The V and J ends lost 7 bases and 3 bases respectively, with 17 bases between them. Germline CDR1 SNHLY, CDR2 FYNNEI. As DNA, the CDR3 is TGTGCCAGCAAATCCGATGGGGGGATTACAGATACGCAGTATTTT. Its translation is CASKSDGGITDTQYF.

J is TRBJ2-7 and V is TRBV28; TRBD1 might be the D (6 bases). The CDR3 is 13 residues long. CDR1 is MDHEN, CDR2 SYDVKM, per germline. V lost 7 bases and J 2 bases, leaving 12 bases between the germline ends. The CDR3 DNA follows: TGTGCCAGCACTGAGGGGGTGACCTACGAGCAGTACTTC. It codes for CASTEGVTYEQYF.

As concerns this clone: The junction does not match germline at one end; this may be a read error. The chain links TRBV28 to TRBJ2-7; 13 bases line up with TRBD2. Per germline, CDR1 MDHEN and CDR2 SYDVKM. CDR3 size: 12 residues. The CDR3 sequence: CASSLKGLAGDF. DNA of the CDR3: TGTGCCAGCAGTTTAAAAGGACTAGCGGGAGACTTC. The whole variable domain, remainder taken from reference TRBV28 and TRBJ2-7, is DVKVTQSSRYLVKRTGEKVFLECVQDMDHENMFWYRQDPGLGLRLIYFSYDVKMKEKGDIPEGYSVSREKKERFSLILESASTNQTSMYLCASSLKGLAGDFGPGTRLTVT.

This clone has more than one count but fewer than ten. This chain joins TRBV5-1 and TRBJ2-1, with TRBD2 matching 9 bases. Trimming removed 4 bases from V and 6 bases from J; junction bases left unmatched: 2. The CDR3 consists of 13 residues. Germline V gene lookup returns CDR1 SGHRS and CDR2 YFSETQ. CDR3 sequence reads: CASSLAGSNEQFF. CDR3 sequence (DNA): TGCGCCAGCAGCCTAGCGGGAAGCAATGAGCAGTTCTTC.

V gene TRBV7-6 combines with J gene TRBJ2-6, with D possibly being TRBD1 (6 bases). The V end was cut by 5 bases, the J end by 1 base, with 18 bases between. Germline CDR1 is SGHVS and CDR2 is FNYEAQ. The CDR3 contains 18 residues. The CDR3 region is CASSDPTGPFSGANVLTF. CDR3 in DNA: TGTGCCAGCAGCGATCCGACAGGTCCTTTTTCTGGGGCCAACGTCCTGACTTTC.